This T cell receptor (beta chain) was obtained from a study of blood T cell repertoires in COVID-19. Study background: The cDNA or gDNA used as material had been derived from T cells, B-cell-depleted T cells, or PBMCs.

In the original analysis: By means of reference gene primer amplification, nucleated cell counts were estimated. Some clones are missing from TCRdb's copy, which holds only in-frame ones; the method was immunoSEQ multiplex PCR. V and J calls and clone size are those listed in that table; D and trimming were worked out from the DNA. Of hundreds of thousands of clones in the sample, roughly 87% were seen once. V was pared by 7 bases and J by 3 bases, with 15 bases between. The germline gives CDR1 SNHLY, CDR2 FYNNEI. The CDR3 extends over 14 amino acids. Membership in each cohort depended on participant-reported clinical history. Each recovered donor of Cohort 3 presented with two negative PCRs, clearance, or symptom resolution.

The receptor's source is a woman aged 25-40 years who had recovered from COVID-19. Sequencing input: PBMCs or T cells enriched from blood (not recorded which). V gene TRBV2 combines with J gene TRBJ1-2; D may be TRBD1 (6 bases). CDR3 in amino acids: CASNAQGRDYGYTF. In DNA, the CDR3 is TGTGCCAGCAATGCGCAGGGGCGCGACTATGGCTACACCTTC. The variable domain in full, completed from reference TRBV2 and TRBJ1-2, reads EPEVTQTPSHQVTQMGQEVILRCVPISNHLYFYWYRQILGQKVEFLVSFYNNEISEKSEIFDDQFSVERPDGSNFTLKIRSTKLEDSAMYFCASNAQGRDYGYTFGSGTRLTVV.